The 30 T cell receptor beta chains given below trace back to one sample, sequenced in a study of tumor-infiltrating lymphocytes in primary liver carcinoma (dated by TCRdb to 2016 to 2017). Without any cell sorting, total RNA and DNA were extracted together from around 20-30 mg of bulk tissue using the AllPrep DNA/RNA mini kit. The instrument was an Illumina HiSeq 2500. Using a constant-region primer and ProtoScript II reverse transcriptase, TCRbeta-specific cDNA was reverse-transcribed from about 540 ng total RNA. Three nested multiplex PCR rounds, following a slightly modified ARM-PCR procedure, were used to build the TCRbeta libraries. The first two PCR rounds used multiplex TRBV1-TRBV30 forward primers with a Cbeta reverse primer, each for about 10 cycles. TCRdb ran its own pipeline on the public reads, namely fastp trimming at Q25 and MiXCR clone calling, and kept in-frame beta chains. Identical CDR3 proteins give one entry, which carries the most common genes and DNA. The sample table lists about 110,000 distinct CDR3 sequences, roughly 80% of them with a count of one. 15% to 25% of the sample rests with the top ten.

Sequenced input: liver tumor tissue from sampling region 3. The cell subset or site label here, explained by the study, means: tumor region T3, left-lateral pole. Source of these receptors: a man between 40 and 49 years old with primary liver carcinoma and hepatitis B virus infection.

Turning to this clonotype: At one of its ends the junction is not consistent with the germline gene, which may arise from a read error. The V gene is TRBV5-1, the J gene TRBJ2-7; D remains unclear. CDR1 is SGHRS, CDR2 YFSETQ, per germline. The CDR3 spans 15 residues. The CDR3 coding sequence is TGCGCCAGCAGCTTGAGTCGGATGAGCTCCTACGGGCAGTATTTC. It codes for CASSLSRMSSYGQYF.

A remark on this clonotype: At one of its ends the junction is not consistent with the germline gene, which may arise from a read error. V and J are TRBV30 and TRBJ1-2; the D gene is possibly TRBD1 (6 bases). CDR3 length: 12 amino acids. Germline V gene data show CDR1 as GTSNPN and CDR2 as SVGIG (reference sequence). For the CDR3, the DNA is TGTGCCTGGACCTGTGACAGGCTCAGCTACGCCTTC. Its protein product is CAWTCDRLSYAF.

This clonotype was seen a few times. The chain joins TRBV11-2 to TRBJ1-6; D unresolved. The germline CDR1 and CDR2 sequences are SGHAT and FQNNGV. Trimming stripped 7 bases from V and 8 bases from J, with 12 bases between. This CDR3 spans 13 amino acids. The CDR3 loop reads CASIPYADSPLHF. The CDR3 bases are TGTGCCAGCATCCCCTACGCGGATTCACCCCTCCACTTT.

Concerning this clonotype: At one boundary the junction diverges from the germline segment, which might be a read error. This chain uses TRBV24-1 with TRBJ2-5; D not resolved. CDR3 size: 15 residues. Germline V gives CDR1 KGHDR, CDR2 SFDVKD. CDR3 amino acids: CATSDFATGKETQHF. The DNA of the CDR3 is TGTGCCACCAGTGATTTCGCGACTGGAAAAGAGACACAGCACTTC.

As to this clonotype: One end of the junction is discordant with germline, which a read error may explain. This rearrangement joins TRBV10-3 to TRBJ2-3, with D tentatively TRBD2 (6 bases). From germline, CDR1 is ENHRY and CDR2 SYGVKD. The CDR3 covers 15 residues. The CDR3 bases are TGTGCCATCAGTGACCGGGACGGGAGTACAGATACGCTGTATTTT. Its translation: CAISDRDGSTDTLYF.

This clonotype was seen a single time. Sequence at one end of the junction differs from germline and may be a read error. The rearrangement links TRBV11-2 to TRBJ2-1; D uncertain. The CDR3 loop spans 14 amino acids. In germline, CDR1 is SGHAT, CDR2 FQNNGV. For the CDR3, the DNA is TGTGCCGGCAGCTTGCTGCAGAGGTGGGGTGAGCAGTTCTTC. This sequence encodes CAGSLLQRWGEQFF.

To note about this clonotype: One end of the junction does not line up with germline, which may come from a read error. The chain has TRBV29-1 and TRBJ2-2; D is possibly TRBD2 (5 bases). This CDR3 contains 14 residues. Germline V gives CDR1 SQVTM, CDR2 ANQGSEA. This CDR3 reads CSVLGPRATGELFF. The CDR3 DNA is TGCAGCGTCCTCGGTCCGAGAGCCACCGGGGAGCTGTTTTTC.

The V and J genes are TRBV2 and TRBJ2-4; D is perhaps TRBD1 (6 bases). V was clipped by 6 bases and J by 9 bases, with 12 bases between them. This CDR3 has 12 amino acids. The germline V gene encodes CDR1 SNHLY and CDR2 FYNNEI. CDR3 bases: TGTGCCAGCAGGGGGGCAGGGAGCATTCAGTACTTC. Residues: CASRGAGSIQYF.

Of note for this clonotype: At one of its ends the junction is not consistent with the germline gene, which may arise from a read error. This chain links TRBV11-2 with TRBJ1-2; the D is unclear. The CDR3 runs to 13 residues. Germline V gives CDR1 SGHAT, CDR2 FQNNGV. In DNA form, the CDR3 reads TGTGCCAGCAGCTTAGCGGGAGTATCTGGCTACATGTTC. Translation gives CASSLAGVSGYMF.

This clonotype has only a few counts. The chain has TRBV7-2 and TRBJ2-1, with 7 nucleotides matching TRBD2. Germline loops: CDR1 SGHTA, CDR2 FQGNSA. This CDR3 region has 14 residues. The V gene end was trimmed by 5 bases and the J gene end by 7 bases; junction bases not matched to a gene: 8. The CDR3 sequence is CASSTGTISNEQFF. The CDR3 DNA is TGTGCCAGCAGCACCGGGACTATCAGTAATGAGCAGTTCTTC. Full variable domain (remainder filled in from reference TRBV7-2 and TRBJ2-1): GAGVSQSPSNKVTEKGKDVELRCDPISGHTALYWYRQSLGQGLEFLIYFQGNSAPDKSGLPSDRFSAERTGGSVSTLTIQRTQQEDSAVYLCASSTGTISNEQFFGPGTRLTVL.

The V call is TRBV5-1, the J call TRBJ2-3; D not certain. Trimming took 7 bases from V and 3 from J, leaving 15 bases between them. Germline CDR1 and CDR2: SGHRS and YFSETQ. CDR3 length equals 14 residues. CDR3 sequence (DNA): TGCGCCAGCGGCCTCGGCCATAATACAGATACGCAGTATTTT. Translation: CASGLGHNTDTQYF.

There are many counts of this clonotype. V is TRBV28 and J is TRBJ2-7; TRBD1 might be the D (5 bases). V lost 8 bases and J 5 bases, leaving 19 bases between the germline ends. The CDR3 runs 14 residues. Germline V gene lookup returns CDR1 MDHEN and CDR2 SYDVKM. CDR3 amino acids: CASALGIRANEQYF. DNA of the CDR3: TGTGCCAGCGCCCTGGGAATCAGGGCCAACGAGCAGTACTTC.

Worth noting for this clonotype: Sequence at one end of the junction differs from germline and may be a read error. The V and J genes are TRBV11-2 and TRBJ2-7; 11 positions match TRBD2. CDR1 and CDR2 (germline): SGHAT, FQNNGV. There are 18 residues in the CDR3. CDR3 sequence (DNA): TGTGCCAACAGCTTATGTAGCGGGAGGGCCCGTTTCGCCTACGAGCAGTACTTT. Translation: CANSLCSGRARFAYEQYF.

About this clonotype: A much bigger clone sits one base away, suggesting this may be a read error. The V and J genes are TRBV5-4 and TRBJ2-7, with D possibly matching TRBD1 (6 bases). Germline V CDR1 and CDR2: SGHNT, YYREEE (reference sequence). The CDR3 totals 14 residues. Written as DNA, the CDR3 is TGTGCCAGCAGCTTGCAGGGGCTTACCAGCGAGCAGCACTTC. This gives the protein CASSLQGLTSEQHF.

Of note for this clonotype: The junction departs from the called germline gene at one end, perhaps through a read error. This chain links TRBV7-8 with TRBJ2-1; TRBD2 might be the D (6 bases). The CDR3 extends over 14 amino acids. CDR1 is SGHVS, CDR2 FQNEAQ, per germline. The CDR3 bases are TGTGCCAGCAGCTCAGCCGGCCGCGGGAATGAGCATTTCTTC. This encodes CASSSAGRGNEHFF.

Turning to this clonotype: Because the CDR3 is missing its conserved closing phenylalanine or tryptophan, this is likely a read error. J is TRBJ2-3 and V is TRBV29-1, with TRBD2 identical over 8 bases. The CDR3 totals 15 residues. Germline V gene lookup returns CDR1 SQVTM and CDR2 ANQGSEA. CDR3 region: CSVEKAGVRTDTQYL. CDR3 DNA: TGCAGCGTTGAGAAAGCGGGAGTGAGGACAGATACACAGTATTTG.

About this clonotype: The CDR3 end shows no conserved phenylalanine or tryptophan, and so a read error is likely. The J gene is TRBJ1-6, the V gene TRBV4-3; 10 positions agree with TRBD1. Germline V gene lookup returns CDR1 LGHNA and CDR2 YSLEER. CDR3 length equals 16 residues. The CDR3 nucleotides are TGCCCCAACAGCTCCTGGGACAGGGGAAGGAATTCACCCCTCCACTCT. It encodes CPNSSWDRGRNSPLHS.

The J gene is TRBJ2-2, the V gene TRBV6-5; D may be TRBD1 (6 bases). CDR3 length: 12 amino acids. Trimming took off 10 bases at V and 6 bases at J, with 12 bases between the two ends. CDR1 MNHEY and CDR2 SVGAGI come from the germline V gene. CDR3 nucleotides: TGTGCCAACAGGGCAGGGGCCGGGGAGCTGTTTTTT. It is translated as CANRAGAGELFF.

About this clonotype: Since the CDR3 does not end with the conserved phenylalanine or tryptophan, this likely comes from a read error. The V call is TRBV4-1, the J call TRBJ2-5; D may match TRBD1 or TRBD2 (6 bases each). CDR3 length: 17 residues. Germline V gene sequence: CDR1 MGHRA, CDR2 YSYEKL. The CDR3 sequence is CASNQDHDGGGQETQYL. As DNA, the CDR3 is TGCGCCAGCAACCAAGACCACGACGGAGGGGGGCAAGAGACCCAGTACTTA.

In the case of this clonotype: This may come from a read error, since a much larger clone is one base off. The chain has TRBV7-9 and TRBJ1-2; 7 bases line up with TRBD1. This CDR3 is 14 amino acids long. Per germline, CDR1 SEHNR and CDR2 FQNEAQ (reference sequence). The chain's CDR3 is CASSLIEGANGYIF. The CDR3 nucleotides are TGTGCCAGCAGCTTAATCGAGGGGGCGAATGGCTACATCTTC.

The chain combines TRBV12-3 or TRBV12-4 with TRBJ2-1; 9 bases align to TRBD1. The CDR3 totals 16 residues. The V and J ends lost 5 bases and 12 bases, in that order; junction bases with no gene match: 17. This CDR3 is CASSPRTGAPYSAQFF. The CDR3 region has the DNA TGTGCCAGCAGTCCCAGGACAGGGGCGCCCTACAGTGCGCAGTTCTTC.

This clonotype was found many times. The conserved phenylalanine or tryptophan is not found at the CDR3 terminus, so this likely reflects a read error. Because the CDR3's place on the DNA is in doubt, the DNA is left out and the CDR3 is given as listed by TCRdb. The rearrangement joins TRBV6-4 to TRBJ2-5; whether TRBD2, the table's D call, matches the DNA was not checked. The CDR3 comprises 12 residues, both ends counted. The germline gives CDR1 MRHNA, CDR2 SNTAGT. CDR3 sequence: CASSDSTSGSPI.

The chain employs TRBV11-2 and TRBJ2-7; the D is unclear. Germline CDR1 and CDR2: SGHAT and FQNNGV. The V gene lost 4 bases and the J gene lost 6 bases, with 19 bases spanning the gap. The CDR3 is 15 amino acids. CDR3 sequence reads: CASSSLEEASLEQYF. The DNA for the CDR3 is TGTGCCAGCAGCTCGTTAGAGGAAGCGAGCCTCGAGCAGTACTTC.

As concerns this clonotype: The junction shows a germline mismatch at one end, possibly a read error. The rearrangement uses TRBV28 and TRBJ1-2, with D unclear. The CDR3 is made up of 16 amino acids. Germline values: CDR1 MDHEN, CDR2 SYDVKM. The CDR3 coding sequence is TGTGTCAGCAGTTCCGCTGCCGACCCGGAACCCTATGGCTACACCTTT. Protein sequence: CVSSSAADPEPYGYTF.

About this clonotype itself: Compared with germline, one end of the junction differs, possibly owing to a read error. This chain uses TRBV11-1 with TRBJ2-6, with D perhaps being TRBD1 or TRBD2 (5 bases each). The CDR3 has 17 residues. Germline CDR1 is SGHAT and CDR2 is FQDESV (reference sequence). The CDR3 here is CASSGWGKDAGADVLTF. The DNA for the CDR3 is TGTGCCAGCAGCGGTTGGGGGAAGGACGCTGGGGCCGACGTCCTGACTTTC.

With respect to this clonotype: Its ends do not fully match the called genes, so a read error is possible. This sequence joins TRBV4-1 and TRBJ1-4; possibly TRBD1 for D (6 bases). The CDR3 is 15 residues long. Looked up from germline, CDR1 is MGHRA and CDR2 is YSYEKL. The CDR3: CAGSLWGAASEKLSF. The CDR3 DNA is TGCGCCGGCAGTCTCTGGGGGGCGGCTAGTGAAAAACTGTCTTTT.

In the case of this clonotype: The junction does not match germline at one end; this may be a read error. The chain joins TRBV11-2 to TRBJ2-1; tentatively, D is TRBD2 (7 bases). This CDR3 is built from 17 residues. Germline V gives CDR1 SGHAT, CDR2 FQNNGV. The CDR3 loop is CASNLGVGGPISDEQFF. CDR3 DNA sequence: TGTGCCAGCAACTTAGGTGTGGGGGGGCCAATATCGGATGAGCAGTTCTTC.

The CDR3 DNA reads TGTGCCAAAAGCTCTAGCAGGAACTCCTACGAGCAGTACTTC. Its protein is CAKSSSRNSYEQYF. The J gene is TRBJ2-7, the V gene TRBV11-2; D may be TRBD2 (5 bases). Germline CDR1 is SGHAT and CDR2 is FQNNGV. This CDR3 has 14 amino acids. The V end was cut by 10 bases, the J end by 0 bases, with 16 bases between. Supplemented by reference TRBV11-2 and TRBJ2-7, the full variable domain reads EAGVAQSPRYKIIEKRQSVAFWCNPISGHATLYWYQQILGQGPKLLIQFQNNGVVDDSQLPKDRFSAERLKGVDSTLKIQPAKLEDSAVYLCAKSSSRNSYEQYFGPGTRLTVT.

The chain joins TRBV6-1 to TRBJ2-5; D may correspond to TRBD1 or TRBD2 (5 bases each). V lost 6 bases and J lost 7, with 15 bases in between. CDR1 is MNHNS and CDR2 is SASEGT in the germline V gene. This CDR3 has 13 amino acids. The CDR3 DNA sequence: TGTGCCAGCAGCAGGGATTTAGGAGGGACCCAGTACTTC. It specifies CASSRDLGGTQYF.

This clonotype showed up just a few times. A much larger clone lies a single base off, so this may be a read error. V is TRBV19 and J is TRBJ2-1; 7 bases are shared with TRBD2. The CDR3 contains 15 residues. The V and J ends lost 4 bases and 8 bases, in that order; junction bases with no gene match: 11. CDR1 and CDR2 from the germline V gene are LNHDA and SQIVND (reference sequence). The CDR3 spells CASSNSETSIYEQFF. The CDR3 bases are TGTGCCAGTAGTAATTCCGAGACTAGCATTTATGAGCAGTTCTTC.